The sequence of this TCR beta chain was determined in a study of blood T cell repertoires in COVID-19. Background on the study: From the United States, Italy and Spain came samples of acute and convalescent COVID-19. Sources were T cells, B-cell-depleted T cells, or PBMCs; the material itself was cDNA or gDNA.

This clone was recorded at least ten times. TCRdb keeps only in-frame clones here, not all; method: immunoSEQ multiplex PCR. This table has 50,000 to 70,000 clones, 75% to 80% appearing once. V lost 5 bases to trimming and J lost 3 bases; unmatched junction nucleotides: 6. Germline V gene lookup returns CDR1 MDHEN and CDR2 SYDVKM. This CDR3 has 15 amino acids. The chain has TRBV28 and TRBJ1-3; 8 bases line up with TRBD1. The TCR originated in a man aged 50 or older with active or convalescent COVID-19. Sequenced: peripheral blood. Here the CDR3 DNA reads TGTGCCAGCAGTCCAACTGGGACAGGTGGAAACACCATATATTTT. Protein product: CASSPTGTGGNTIYF.